Listed below are T cell receptor beta chains from one sample, sequenced in a study of blood T cell repertoires in COVID-19. Profiled with immunoSEQ multiplex PCR; TCRdb holds only in-frame clones, not every one. The sample lists some 300,000 clones, around nine tenths occurring once. Sequenced material: peripheral blood. The origin of the receptors is a woman between 65 and 79 years old with COVID-19, enrolled during active disease. Both conserved end residues are part of each CDR3.

j_call v_call cdr3_aa
TRBJ1-3 TRBV5-1 CASSSPQGNTIYF
TRBJ1-2 TRBV30 CAWSLPLDYGYTF
TRBJ2-1 TRBV6-2/TRBV6-3 CASSLASGEYNEQFF
TRBJ1-5 TRBV12-3/TRBV12-4 CASRMDSHQPQHF
TRBJ1-1 TRBV7-3 CASSLSPQGNTEAFF
TRBJ2-5 TRBV3-1/TRBV3-2 CASSLRRQGAETQYF
TRBJ1-3 TRBV19 CASAQDSSGNTIYF
TRBJ2-1 TRBV30 CAWSAHLGSNEQFF
TRBJ2-2 TRBV9 CASSVSGQGGAGELFF
TRBJ1-3 TRBV12-3/TRBV12-4 CASSLGGRNTIYF
TRBJ1-5 TRBV7-9 CASSSSRDSPNQPQHF
TRBJ2-5 TRBV24-1 CATSELDGGVETQYF
TRBJ1-1 TRBV2 CASSEARGRNTEAFF
TRBJ1-1 TRBV7-2 CASSSGADTEAFF
TRBJ1-2 TRBV6-5 CASGTGGPGYTF